Sequencing of this TCR beta chain was carried out in a study of cytomegalovirus exposure and HLA in healthy donors. Study-level points and caveats: Later, an analysis found that TCR clusters from the first cohort tended to co-occur in the roughly 110 validation repertoires.

TCRdb's copy holds only in-frame clones and misses some; the assay was immunoSEQ multiplex PCR. The table lists more than 110,000 clones, approximately 84% of them singletons. This clone occurred a few times. Its target is not known. Trimming removed 4 bases at V and 9 bases at J, with 7 bases between. Germline-derived CDR1 and CDR2 are KGHSH and LQKENI. This CDR3 spans 12 amino acids. The receptor was isolated from a woman in her 30s in good health and CMV-seronegative. This rearrangement joins TRBV18 to TRBJ1-6; D is undetermined. The sequenced material came from PBMCs. In DNA, the CDR3 is TGTGCCAGCTCACTCCGGGGTTCACCCCTCCACTTT. Its protein product is CASSLRGSPLHF.